This is a list of T cell receptor beta chains from one sample in a study of STAT5B mutations in CD4+ large granular lymphocyte leukemia. This table comes from immunoSEQ multiplex PCR, and its TCRdb copy is limited to in-frame clones, with some not included. Of about 34,000 clones listed, over 65% are singletons. Sequenced material: CD4+ T cells from blood buffy coats. Receptor source: a human donor in good health. Each CDR3 is given with its conserved first and last residue. The D gene is left open where the match is weak. Clone sizes are given selectively: once, few, many, or a class where the clone is expanded.

TGTGCCAGCAGCTTGGGACAGGGAACAGTCTATGGCTACACCTTC,CASSLGQGTVYGYTF,TRBJ1-2,TRBD1,TRBV5-4,NA
TGCGCCAGCAGCTACGGACTAGCGGACACAGATACGCAGTATTTT,CASSYGLADTDTQYF,TRBJ2-3,TRBD2,TRBV5-1,NA
TGTGCCAGCAGCTTAGTGGGGACAGTTAATGAAAAACTGTTTTTT,CASSLVGTVNEKLFF,TRBJ1-4,TRBD1,TRBV7-2,NA
TGCGCCAGCACCGAGGGACAGTGGGGGTCCTCTGAAGCTTTCTTT,CASTEGQWGSSEAFF,TRBJ1-1,TRBD1,TRBV5-1,NA
TGTGCCAGCGGTGGGGGCCTGAACGAGCAGTACTTC,CASGGGLNEQYF,TRBJ2-7,NA,TRBV27,NA
TGTGCCAGCAGTTTGCGCCCTAAGGACACTGAAGCTTTCTTT,CASSLRPKDTEAFF,TRBJ1-1,NA,TRBV28,few
TGCGCCAGCAGTGGTCGGACTGAAGCTTTCTTT,CASSGRTEAFF,TRBJ1-1,NA,TRBV10-1,few
TGCGCCAGCAGGCTCACAGGGAGTTCCTACGAGCAGTACTTC,CASRLTGSSYEQYF,TRBJ2-7,NA,TRBV5-1,NA
TGTGCCAGCAGCTTATGGGCAGGGAAAGAGACCCAGTACTTC,CASSLWAGKETQYF,TRBJ2-5,NA,TRBV7-9,NA
TGTGCCAGCAGCTTGGACGGTATCCAGCCCCAGCATTTT,CASSLDGIQPQHF,TRBJ1-5,NA,TRBV5-8,NA
TGTGCCAGCAGCTCGGGACTAGCGGGTTACGAGCAGTACTTC,CASSSGLAGYEQYF,TRBJ2-7,TRBD2,TRBV2,NA
TGTGCCAGCTGTGAGGGAGTCTGGGGGCCCCAGCATTTT,CASCEGVWGPQHF,TRBJ1-5,NA,TRBV6-6,NA
TGTGCCAGCAGCTTAGACGGACGAAACAATCAGCCCCAGCATTTT,CASSLDGRNNQPQHF,TRBJ1-5,NA,TRBV11-2,NA
TGTGCCAGTAGTATCACCCGCTCCTACGAGCAGTACTTC,CASSITRSYEQYF,TRBJ2-7,NA,TRBV19,NA
TGTGCCACCAGAGACTTAGCCCGGGCCTACGAGCAGTACTTC,CATRDLARAYEQYF,TRBJ2-7,NA,TRBV10-3,NA
TGCGCCAGCAGTGCTTTCACAGATACGCAGTATTTT,CASSAFTDTQYF,TRBJ2-3,NA,TRBV5-1,NA
TGTGCCAGCACCCCACACCAAACTGTCGCTGAAGCTTTCTTT,CASTPHQTVAEAFF,TRBJ1-1,NA,TRBV28,NA
TGTGCCAGCAGCCCGTACTACCACTCGGACGAGCAGTACTTC,CASSPYYHSDEQYF,TRBJ2-7,NA,TRBV7-9,NA
TGTGCCAGCCAAGCCCCAGGGGGGGGTTATCAGCCCCAGCATTTT,CASQAPGGGYQPQHF,TRBJ1-5,TRBD1,TRBV19,few